A single sample is the source of the 5 T cell receptor beta chains below, sequenced in a study of response to subunit inactivated influenza vaccine. TCRdb re-called the RT-PCR reads with MiXCR, one entry per CDR3 protein. The top ten hold 10% of the sample, which has a few hundred thousand distinct CDR3 sequences, around 22% seen once. Here the sequenced sample was PBMCs from blood, taken approximately 20 months after vaccination. These receptors all stem from a man between 50 and 75 years old who received an inactivated influenza vaccine.

This clonotype was detected a few times. The gene calls are TRBV25-1 and TRBJ1-3; 7 nucleotides agree with TRBD1. From germline, CDR1 is MGHDK and CDR2 SYGVNS. The CDR3 covers 16 residues. V lost 3 bases, J lost 3 bases, and 8 bases stayed unmatched. The CDR3 coding sequence is TGTGCCAGCAGTGAGCCCACAGGGGAGGTTGGAAACACCATATATTTT. It translates to CASSEPTGEVGNTIYF. The whole variable domain, filled in from reference TRBV25-1 and TRBJ1-3, reads EADIYQTPRYLVIGTGKKITLECSQTMGHDKMYWYQQDPGMELHLIHYSYGVNSTEKGDLSSESTVSRIRTEHFPLTLESARPSHTSQYLCASSEPTGEVGNTIYFGEGSWLTVV.

This rearrangement joins TRBV7-6 to TRBJ2-5; 10 bases map to TRBD2. J gave up 4 bases and V 3 bases, and 8 bases lay outside the gene matches. Per the germline V gene, CDR1 is SGHVS and CDR2 is FNYEAQ. The length of the CDR3 is 16 residues. The DNA of the CDR3 is TGTGCCAGCAGCTTTGGTGTCGTAGCGGGAGGAGAGACCCAGTACTTC. It yields the protein CASSFGVVAGGETQYF.

This clonotype was seen a handful of times. One junction end disagrees with the germline gene, perhaps due to a read error. V usage is TRBV10-3 and J usage is TRBJ2-7; D tentatively reads TRBD1 or TRBD2 (5 bases each). Germline CDR1 reads ENHRY; CDR2 reads SYGVKD. The CDR3 loop spans 13 amino acids. Here the CDR3 reads CAISEHTGTKGNF. The DNA of the CDR3 is TGTGCCATCAGTGAGCATACCGGGACCAAGGGTAACTTC.

This clonotype was detected only a few times. The chain joins TRBV29-1 to TRBJ1-2, with D unresolved. The CDR3 loop spans 13 amino acids. V gave up 4 bases and J gave up 5 bases, with 14 bases separating them. CDR1 is SQVTM and CDR2 is ANQGSEA in the germline V gene. CDR3 DNA: TGCAGCGTTGTAGGCGGGCCGGGGTATGGCTACACCTTC. Its protein is CSVVGGPGYGYTF.

This clonotype was observed a few times. As DNA, the CDR3 is TGTGCCAGCGGCCCTACAGCGTATAGCAATCAGCCCCAGCATTTT. Translated: CASGPTAYSNQPQHF. The V call is TRBV7-2, the J call TRBJ1-5; D is unclear. This CDR3 has 15 amino acids. Germline CDR1 and CDR2: SGHTA and FQGNSA. The V and J ends lost 8 bases and 0 bases respectively, with 14 bases between them.